This record covers a single T cell receptor (beta chain). The data were obtained in a study of T cell responses to AZD1222 COVID-19 vaccine. Germline V gene lookup returns CDR1 KGHDR and CDR2 SFDVKD. The length of the CDR3 is 14 residues. V lost 7 bases, J lost 4 bases, and 15 bases lay in between. TCRdb's table, derived via immunoSEQ multiplex PCR, lists solely in-frame clones and lacks some. Among around 100,000 clones listed, 88% were seen once. The sequence came from an adult in good health. V gene TRBV24-1 combines with J gene TRBJ1-1; D might be TRBD1 (6 bases). This material consisted of peripheral blood, taken on day 0 of AZD1222 vaccination. The DNA of the CDR3 is TGTGCCACCAGATTGACAGGTGGTAGCACTGAAGCTTTCTTT. Encoded protein: CATRLTGGSTEAFF.